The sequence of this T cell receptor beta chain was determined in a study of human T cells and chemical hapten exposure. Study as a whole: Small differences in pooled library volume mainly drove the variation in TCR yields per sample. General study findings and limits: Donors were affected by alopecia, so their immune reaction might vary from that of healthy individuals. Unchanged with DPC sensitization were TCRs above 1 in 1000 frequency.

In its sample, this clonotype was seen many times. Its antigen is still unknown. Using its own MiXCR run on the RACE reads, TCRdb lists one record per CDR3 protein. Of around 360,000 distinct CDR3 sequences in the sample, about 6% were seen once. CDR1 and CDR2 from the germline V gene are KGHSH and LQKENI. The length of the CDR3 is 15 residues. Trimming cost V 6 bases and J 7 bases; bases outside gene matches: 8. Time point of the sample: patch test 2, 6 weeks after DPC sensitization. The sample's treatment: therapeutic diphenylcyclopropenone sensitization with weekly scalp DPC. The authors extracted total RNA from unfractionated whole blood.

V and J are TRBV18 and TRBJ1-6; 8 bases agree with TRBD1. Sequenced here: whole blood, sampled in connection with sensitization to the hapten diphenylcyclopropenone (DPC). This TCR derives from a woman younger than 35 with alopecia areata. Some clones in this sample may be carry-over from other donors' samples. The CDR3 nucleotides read TGTGCCAGCTCGGGGGGACAGGCTGTCAATTCACCCCTCCACTTT. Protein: CASSGGQAVNSPLHF.